This T cell receptor (beta chain) emerged from a study of neoadjuvant anti-PD-1 for oral cavity cancer. These newly diagnosed stage II-IVA oral cavity squamous cell carcinoma patients had no prior systemic or radiation treatment. There are a few counts of this clone. Its antigen remains unknown. Trimming removed 0 bases from V and 6 bases from J, with 10 bases in between. Germline lookup yields CDR1 SGHRS and CDR2 YFSETQ. The CDR3 has 14 residues. Study conclusions and caveats: Higher pretreatment blood Treg/Th17 ratios correlated with higher pretreatment blood and lower post-treatment tumor TCRbeta clonality. Post-nivolumab, blood T cell clonality was significantly elevated in non-responders.

The assay was immunoSEQ multiplex PCR, and TCRdb's table has in-frame clones only and misses some. This table holds 15,000 or so clones, 55% to 65% found once. J is TRBJ1-5 and V is TRBV5-1; D unresolved. The TCR originated in a person aged 40 to 85 with oral cavity squamous cell carcinoma. Material: PBMCs, obtained before nivolumab (anti-PD-1) treatment. Written as DNA, the CDR3 is TGCGCCAGCAGCTTGGGGGGAATGGGTCAGCCCCAGCATTTT. Residues: CASSLGGMGQPQHF.